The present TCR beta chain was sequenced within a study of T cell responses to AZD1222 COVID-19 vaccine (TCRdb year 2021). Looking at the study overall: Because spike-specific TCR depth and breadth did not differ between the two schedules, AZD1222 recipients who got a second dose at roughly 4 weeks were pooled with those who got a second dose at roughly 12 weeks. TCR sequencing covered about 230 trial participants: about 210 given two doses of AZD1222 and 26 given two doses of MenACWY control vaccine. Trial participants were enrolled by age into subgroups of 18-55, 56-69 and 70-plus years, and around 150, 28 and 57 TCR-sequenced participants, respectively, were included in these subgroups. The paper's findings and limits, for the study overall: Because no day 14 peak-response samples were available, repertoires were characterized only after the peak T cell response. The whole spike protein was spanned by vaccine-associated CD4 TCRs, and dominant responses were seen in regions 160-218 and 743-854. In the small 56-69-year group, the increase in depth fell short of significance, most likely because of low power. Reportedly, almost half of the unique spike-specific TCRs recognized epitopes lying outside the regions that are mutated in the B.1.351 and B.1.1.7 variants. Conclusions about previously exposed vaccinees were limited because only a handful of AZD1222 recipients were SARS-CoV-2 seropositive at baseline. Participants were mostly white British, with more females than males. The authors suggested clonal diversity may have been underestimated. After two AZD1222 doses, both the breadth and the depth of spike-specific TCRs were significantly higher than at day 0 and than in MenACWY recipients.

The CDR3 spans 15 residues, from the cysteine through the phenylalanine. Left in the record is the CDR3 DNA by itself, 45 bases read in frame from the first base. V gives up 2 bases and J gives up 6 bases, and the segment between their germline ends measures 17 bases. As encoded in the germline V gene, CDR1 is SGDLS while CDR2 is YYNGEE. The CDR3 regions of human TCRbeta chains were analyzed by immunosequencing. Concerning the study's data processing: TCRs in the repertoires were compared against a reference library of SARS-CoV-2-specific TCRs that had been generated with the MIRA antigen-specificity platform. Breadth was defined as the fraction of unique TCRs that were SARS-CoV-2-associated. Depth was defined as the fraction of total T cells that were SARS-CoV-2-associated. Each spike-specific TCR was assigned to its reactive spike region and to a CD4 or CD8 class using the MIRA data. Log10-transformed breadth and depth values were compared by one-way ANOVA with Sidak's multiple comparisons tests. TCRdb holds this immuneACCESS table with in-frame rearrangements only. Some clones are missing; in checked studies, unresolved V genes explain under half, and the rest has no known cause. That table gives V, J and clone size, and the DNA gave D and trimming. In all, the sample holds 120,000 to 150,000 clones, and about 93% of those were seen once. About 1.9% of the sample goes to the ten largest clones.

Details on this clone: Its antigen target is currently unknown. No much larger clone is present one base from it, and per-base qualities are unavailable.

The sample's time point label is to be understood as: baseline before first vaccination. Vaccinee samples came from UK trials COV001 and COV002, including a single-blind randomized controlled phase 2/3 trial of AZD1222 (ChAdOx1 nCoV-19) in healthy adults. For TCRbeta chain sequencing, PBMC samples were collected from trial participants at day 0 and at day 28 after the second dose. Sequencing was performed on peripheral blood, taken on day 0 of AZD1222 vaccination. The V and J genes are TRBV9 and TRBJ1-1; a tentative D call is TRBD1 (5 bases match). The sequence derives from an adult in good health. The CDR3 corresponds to CASSVTGEGFAEAFF. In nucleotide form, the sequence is TGTGCCAGCAGCGTCACGGGGGAGGGGTTCGCTGAAGCTTTCTTT.